Presented here are 26 T cell receptor beta chains from one specimen sequenced in a study of blood T cell repertoires in COVID-19. Some clones are missing from TCRdb's copy, which holds only in-frame ones; the method was immunoSEQ multiplex PCR. In the table there are tens of thousands of clones, over 75% of which are singletons. The specimen was peripheral blood. These receptor sequences come from an older woman with active COVID-19.

V is TRBV5-6 and J is TRBJ2-7; D might be TRBD2 (6 bases). The germline CDR1 and CDR2 sequences are SGHDT and YYEEEE. This CDR3 has 13 residues. V lost 3 bases and J 6 bases, leaving 13 bases between the germline ends. The CDR3 DNA follows: TGTGCCAGCAGCTGGGGGGTATCGGGCGAGCAGTACTTC. It codes for CASSWGVSGEQYF.

This rearrangement joins TRBV7-8 to TRBJ2-2; D is unresolved. This CDR3 spans 14 amino acids. Trimming removed 1 base at V and 1 base at J, with 4 bases between. Germline lookup yields CDR1 SGHVS and CDR2 FQNEAQ. CDR3 nucleotide sequence: TGTGCCAGCAGCTTAGATAGGAACACCGGGGAGCTGTTTTTT. Translation gives CASSLDRNTGELFF.

The rearrangement uses TRBV19 and TRBJ2-1; 10 nucleotides align to TRBD1. CDR1 is LNHDA, CDR2 SQIVND, per germline (reference sequence). This CDR3 has 15 residues. V trimming: 6 bases; J trimming: 2 bases; junction bases outside the gene matches: 4. For the CDR3, the DNA is TGTGCCAGTAGCCCCGGGACAGGGGCCTACAATGAGCAGTTCTTC. This encodes CASSPGTGAYNEQFF. Using reference TRBV19 and TRBJ2-1 for the parts outside the CDR3, the full variable domain is DGGITQSPKYLFRKEGQNVTLSCEQNLNHDAMYWYRQDPGQGLRLIYYSQIVNDFQKGDIAEGYSVSREKKESFPLTVTSAQKNPTAFYLCASSPGTGAYNEQFFGPGTRLTVL.

The V call is TRBV5-4, the J call TRBJ2-1; 11 nucleotides match TRBD2. Per the germline V gene, CDR1 is SGHNT and CDR2 is YYREEE (reference sequence). V was clipped by 5 bases and J by 6 bases; unmatched bases: 7. The CDR3 length is 15 residues. The CDR3 DNA reads as TGTGCCAGCAGGGTTAGCGGGGGGGCTGGCAATGAGCAGTTCTTC. Translating gives CASRVSGGAGNEQFF.

V and J are TRBV5-1 and TRBJ2-1, with 10 bases fitting TRBD1. The CDR3 contains 15 residues. J lost 3 bases, V lost 4 bases, and 4 bases had no gene match. Looked up from germline, CDR1 is SGHRS and CDR2 is YFSETQ. The CDR3 bases are TGCGCCAGCAGCAACCGGGACAGGGGCTACAATGAGCAGTTCTTC. As protein: CASSNRDRGYNEQFF.

This clone was seen more than once but under ten times. The genes are TRBV7-2 and TRBJ1-2; 7 bases fit TRBD1. This CDR3 is 14 amino acids long. V lost 6 bases, J lost 6 bases, and 10 bases stayed unmatched. Germline V gene data show CDR1 as SGHTA and CDR2 as FQGNSA. CDR3 nucleotides: TGTGCCAGCAGTTACTACAGGGGTACGGATGGCTACACCTTC. Its translation: CASSYYRGTDGYTF.

The rearrangement uses TRBV11-1 and TRBJ2-1, with 7 positions matching TRBD2. This CDR3 contains 15 residues. Germline-derived CDR1 and CDR2 are SGHAT and FQDESV (reference sequence). After removal of 3 bases from V and 2 bases from J, the junction contained 4 bases not matched to a gene. CDR3: CASSFAAGAYNEQFF. For the CDR3, the DNA is TGTGCCAGCAGCTTTGCTGCGGGGGCCTACAATGAGCAGTTCTTC.

The chain carries TRBV3-1 (or the pseudogene TRBV3-2) and TRBJ1-1; 8 nucleotides line up with TRBD1. The CDR3 contains 15 residues. V lost 1 base, J lost 1 base, and 2 bases stayed unmatched. Germline CDR1 is LGHDT and CDR2 is YNNKEL (reference sequence). CDR3 sequence reads: CASSQGGTGNTEAFF. In nucleotides, the CDR3 is TGTGCCAGCAGCCAAGGGGGGACAGGGAACACTGAAGCTTTCTTT.

The gene calls are TRBV5-1 and TRBJ2-7; TRBD2 might be the D (5 bases). V shed 8 bases and J shed 7 bases, with 25 bases lying between them. CDR3 length: 15 residues. CDR1 and CDR2 (germline): SGHRS, YFSETQ. The CDR3 sequence is CARGPYPAMPGEQYF. CDR3 in DNA: TGCGCCAGGGGCCCTTACCCGGCAATGCCGGGGGAGCAGTACTTC.

The chain recombines TRBV7-2 with TRBJ2-2; D is unresolved. Germline CDR1 reads SGHTA; CDR2 reads FQGNSA. V was trimmed by 5 bases and J by 1 base, leaving 8 bases between them. The CDR3 is 14 residues long. The CDR3, as DNA: TGTGCCAGCAGCCGCGACTGGAACACCGGGGAGCTGTTTTTT. This encodes CASSRDWNTGELFF. The variable domain in full, with the rest retrieved from reference TRBV7-2 and TRBJ2-2, is GAGVSQSPSNKVTEKGKDVELRCDPISGHTALYWYRQSLGQGLEFLIYFQGNSAPDKSGLPSDRFSAERTGGSVSTLTIQRTQQEDSAVYLCASSRDWNTGELFFGEGSRLTVL.

The chain employs TRBV15 and TRBJ2-2; TRBD1 aligns across 9 bases. Losses at the gene ends were 5 bases for V and 4 bases for J; bases not matched to a gene: 5. The CDR3 totals 15 residues. Germline-derived CDR1 and CDR2 are LNHNV and YYDKDF (reference sequence). In DNA form, the CDR3 reads TGTGCCACCAGCGTAGACAGGGGGTTCACCGGGGAGCTGTTTTTT. Protein sequence: CATSVDRGFTGELFF.

The chain links TRBV10-3 to TRBJ2-7; the match to TRBD1 covers 8 bases. Germline values: CDR1 ENHRY, CDR2 SYGVKD. Unmatched junction bases numbered 12, after V lost 4 bases and J lost 4 bases. The CDR3 runs to 16 residues. The CDR3 loop reads CAISGNPGQVGYEQYF. The CDR3 nucleotides read TGTGCCATCAGTGGGAATCCGGGACAGGTTGGATACGAGCAGTACTTC.

This clone has only a few counts. This sequence joins TRBV2 and TRBJ1-2, with TRBD1 as a possible D gene (6 bases). The CDR3 is made up of 14 amino acids. The germline V gene has CDR1 SNHLY and CDR2 FYNNEI. V was shortened by 4 bases and J by 4 bases, with 13 bases between the two germline ends. The CDR3 is CASSAISGAYGYTF. The CDR3 nucleotides read TGTGCCAGCAGTGCAATTTCAGGGGCCTATGGCTACACCTTC. The full variable domain, its missing parts supplied by reference TRBV2 and TRBJ1-2, is EPEVTQTPSHQVTQMGQEVILRCVPISNHLYFYWYRQILGQKVEFLVSFYNNEISEKSEIFDDQFSVERPDGSNFTLKIRSTKLEDSAMYFCASSAISGAYGYTFGSGTRLTVV.

V and J are TRBV11-2 and TRBJ2-7; TRBD2 matches 14 bases. The CDR3 totals 15 residues. Germline V gives CDR1 SGHAT, CDR2 FQNNGV. J gave up 9 bases and V 5 bases, and 9 bases lay outside the gene matches. This chain's CDR3 is CASSVTSGGVAGQYF. Written as DNA, the CDR3 is TGTGCCAGCAGCGTGACTAGCGGGGGGGTGGCTGGGCAGTACTTC.

This chain joins TRBV27 and TRBJ2-2; unclear D gene. V lost 5 bases and J lost 4, with 11 bases in between. Germline V lookup: CDR1 MNHEY, CDR2 SMNVEV (reference sequence). This CDR3 region has 14 residues. CDR3 region: CASSDIDTTGELFF. CDR3 sequence (DNA): TGTGCCAGCAGTGACATAGACACCACCGGGGAGCTGTTTTTT.

This clone has a handful of counts. V usage is TRBV24-1 and J usage is TRBJ1-1, with D maybe TRBD1 (6 bases). The germline V and J ends were trimmed by 7 bases and 0 bases, with 8 bases remaining between them. CDR1 and CDR2 (germline): KGHDR, SFDVKD. CDR3 size: 13 residues. The CDR3 nucleotides are TGTGCCACCAGAGGACAGATGAACACTGAAGCTTTCTTT. Amino acid sequence: CATRGQMNTEAFF.

This chain links TRBV19 with TRBJ1-3; D is ambiguous. CDR1 LNHDA and CDR2 SQIVND come from the germline V gene (reference sequence). The CDR3 totals 14 residues. Trimming took off 6 bases at V and 8 bases at J, with 17 bases between the two ends. The CDR3 loop is CASSTKTGRYTIYF. CDR3 DNA: TGTGCCAGTAGCACTAAGACGGGTCGTTACACCATATATTTT. The complete variable domain, with remaining parts taken from reference TRBV19 and TRBJ1-3, reads DGGITQSPKYLFRKEGQNVTLSCEQNLNHDAMYWYRQDPGQGLRLIYYSQIVNDFQKGDIAEGYSVSREKKESFPLTVTSAQKNPTAFYLCASSTKTGRYTIYFGEGSWLTVV.

The CDR3 reads CASSGPMEPQGPYGYTF. In nucleotides, the CDR3 is TGTGCCAGCAGTGGCCCAATGGAGCCCCAGGGTCCCTATGGCTACACCTTC. V and J are TRBV25-1 and TRBJ1-2; TRBD1 might be the D (5 bases). V gave up 4 bases and J gave up 4 bases, with 22 bases separating them. The germline V gene encodes CDR1 MGHDK and CDR2 SYGVNS. This CDR3 spans 17 amino acids.

This clone has just a few counts. The chain couples TRBV28 to TRBJ1-5, with TRBD1 identical over 8 bases. The CDR3 runs to 15 residues. J gave up 6 bases and V 1 base, and 5 bases lay outside the gene matches. Germline values: CDR1 MDHEN, CDR2 SYDVKM. This CDR3 is CASSLLDRDSQPQHF. In nucleotides, the CDR3 is TGTGCCAGCAGTTTATTGGACAGGGACAGTCAGCCCCAGCATTTT.

V is TRBV5-4 and J is TRBJ2-2, with 8 bases fitting TRBD1. Germline CDR1 reads SGHNT; CDR2 reads YYREEE (reference sequence). The trim removed 4 bases at V and 5 bases at J, leaving 10 bases unmatched. This CDR3 contains 16 residues. The CDR3 spells CASSRGQGGRTGELFF. The CDR3, as DNA: TGTGCCAGCAGCCGCGGACAGGGTGGAAGGACCGGGGAGCTGTTTTTT.

The genes are TRBV11-2 and TRBJ2-2, with 10 positions matching TRBD2. Germline V gives CDR1 SGHAT, CDR2 FQNNGV. V shed 5 bases, J shed 2 bases, and the junction held 8 bases outside the gene matches. The CDR3 runs to 17 residues. CDR3 amino acids: CASSMALAGLNTGELFF. In DNA, the CDR3 is TGTGCCAGCAGCATGGCACTAGCGGGGCTAAACACCGGGGAGCTGTTTTTT.

J is TRBJ1-1 and V is TRBV27, with D tentatively TRBD1 (6 bases). CDR3 length equals 17 residues. Looked up from germline, CDR1 is MNHEY and CDR2 is SMNVEV (reference sequence). V shed 2 bases and J shed 5 bases, with 21 bases lying between them. CDR3 residues: CASSLTRPGEGWTEAFF. The CDR3, as DNA: TGTGCCAGCAGTTTAACCCGTCCAGGGGAAGGTTGGACTGAAGCTTTCTTT.

The chain combines TRBV5-1 with TRBJ2-5; TRBD2 agrees at 10 bases. V shed 2 bases and J 5 bases; nucleotides not matched to a gene: 3. This CDR3 is built from 14 residues. Looked up from germline, CDR1 is SGHRS and CDR2 is YFSETQ. The CDR3 loop is CASSLSGGAETQYF. The CDR3 coding sequence is TGCGCCAGCAGCTTAAGCGGGGGGGCGGAGACCCAGTACTTC. The full variable domain, its missing parts supplied by reference TRBV5-1 and TRBJ2-5, is KAGVTQTPRYLIKTRGQQVTLSCSPISGHRSVSWYQQTPGQGLQFLFEYFSETQRNKGNFPGRFSGRQFSNSRSEMNVSTLELGDSALYLCASSLSGGAETQYFGPGTRLLVL.

V usage is TRBV6-1 and J usage is TRBJ1-5; 8 bases fit TRBD1. CDR3 length: 15 residues. CDR1 MNHNS and CDR2 SASEGT come from the germline V gene. V dropped 2 bases and J dropped 4; count of bases not matched to a gene: 4. CDR3 sequence: CASSERTGWNQPQHF. In nucleotides, the CDR3 is TGTGCCAGCAGTGAAAGGACAGGGTGGAATCAGCCCCAGCATTTT.

The genes are TRBV14 and TRBJ2-2, with 7 nucleotides matching TRBD1. Unmatched junction bases numbered 6, after V lost 4 bases and J lost 4 bases. The CDR3 extends over 15 amino acids. Per the germline V gene, CDR1 is SGHDN and CDR2 is FVKESK. The CDR3 bases are TGTGCCAGCAGCCCACCCGGACAGGCCACCGGGGAGCTGTTTTTT. It yields the protein CASSPPGQATGELFF. The full variable domain, its missing parts supplied by reference TRBV14 and TRBJ2-2, is EAGVTQFPSHSVIEKGQTVTLRCDPISGHDNLYWYRRVMGKEIKFLLHFVKESKQDESGMPNNRFLAERTGGTYSTLKVQPAELEDSGVYFCASSPPGQATGELFFGEGSRLTVL.

The gene calls are TRBV5-4 and TRBJ1-1, with D uncertain. The germline V and J ends were trimmed by 4 bases and 1 base, with 11 bases remaining between them. In germline, CDR1 is SGHNT, CDR2 YYREEE (reference sequence). This CDR3 comprises 14 residues. DNA for the CDR3: TGTGCCAGCAGCACGAGTAATAGGAACACTGAAGCTTTCTTT. It specifies CASSTSNRNTEAFF.